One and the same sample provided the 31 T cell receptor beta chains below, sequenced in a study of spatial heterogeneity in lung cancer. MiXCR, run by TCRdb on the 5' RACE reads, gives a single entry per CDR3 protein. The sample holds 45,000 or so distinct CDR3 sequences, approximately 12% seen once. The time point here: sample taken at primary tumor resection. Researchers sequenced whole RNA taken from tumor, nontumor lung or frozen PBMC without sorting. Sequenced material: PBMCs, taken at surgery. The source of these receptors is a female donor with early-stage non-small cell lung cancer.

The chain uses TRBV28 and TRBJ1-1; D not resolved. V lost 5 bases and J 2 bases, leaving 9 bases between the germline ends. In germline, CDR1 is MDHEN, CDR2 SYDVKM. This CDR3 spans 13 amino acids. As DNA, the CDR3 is TGTGCCAGCAGTAAGGTCACAAACACTGAAGCTTTCTTT. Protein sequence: CASSKVTNTEAFF.

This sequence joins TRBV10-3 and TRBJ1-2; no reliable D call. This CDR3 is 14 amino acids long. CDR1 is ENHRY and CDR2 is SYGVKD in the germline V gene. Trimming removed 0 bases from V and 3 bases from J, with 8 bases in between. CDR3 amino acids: CAISESRRHYGYTF. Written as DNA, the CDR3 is TGTGCCATCAGTGAGTCGCGCAGACACTATGGCTACACCTTC.

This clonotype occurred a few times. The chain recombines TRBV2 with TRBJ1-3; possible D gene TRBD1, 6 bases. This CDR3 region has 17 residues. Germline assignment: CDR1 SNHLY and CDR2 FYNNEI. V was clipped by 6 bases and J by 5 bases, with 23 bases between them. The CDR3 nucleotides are TGTGCCAGCAGAGTGTGGGCAGGGGACCCCCTCCGAAACACCATATATTTT. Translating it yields CASRVWAGDPLRNTIYF.

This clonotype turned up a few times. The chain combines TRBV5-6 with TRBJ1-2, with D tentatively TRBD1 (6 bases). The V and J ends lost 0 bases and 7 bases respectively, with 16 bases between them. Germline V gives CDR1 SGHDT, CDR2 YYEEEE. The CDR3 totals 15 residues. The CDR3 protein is CASSLEQGEISGYTF. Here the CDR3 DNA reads TGTGCCAGCAGCTTGGAACAGGGCGAGATAAGTGGCTACACCTTC.

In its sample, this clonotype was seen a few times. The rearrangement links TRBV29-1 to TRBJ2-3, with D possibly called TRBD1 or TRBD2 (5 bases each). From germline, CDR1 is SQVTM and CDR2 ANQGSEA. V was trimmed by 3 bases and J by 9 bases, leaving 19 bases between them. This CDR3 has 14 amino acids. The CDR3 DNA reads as TGCAGCGTTGAGTCGTTAGGGTGGGGACCCACGCAGTATTTT. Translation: CSVESLGWGPTQYF.

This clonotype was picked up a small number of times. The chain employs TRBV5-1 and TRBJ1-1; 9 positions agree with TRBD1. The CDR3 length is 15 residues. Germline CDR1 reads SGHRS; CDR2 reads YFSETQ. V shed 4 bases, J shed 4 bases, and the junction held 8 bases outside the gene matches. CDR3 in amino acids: CASSGTGGLGTEAFF. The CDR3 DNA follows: TGCGCCAGCAGCGGAACAGGGGGCTTAGGCACTGAAGCTTTCTTT.

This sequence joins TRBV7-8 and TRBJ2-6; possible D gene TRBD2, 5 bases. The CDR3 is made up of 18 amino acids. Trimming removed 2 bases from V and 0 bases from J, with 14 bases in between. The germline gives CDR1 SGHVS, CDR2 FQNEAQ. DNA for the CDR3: TGTGCCAGCAGCTTATTCGGGGTAGGAGGCTCTGGGGCCAACGTCCTGACTTTC. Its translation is CASSLFGVGGSGANVLTF.

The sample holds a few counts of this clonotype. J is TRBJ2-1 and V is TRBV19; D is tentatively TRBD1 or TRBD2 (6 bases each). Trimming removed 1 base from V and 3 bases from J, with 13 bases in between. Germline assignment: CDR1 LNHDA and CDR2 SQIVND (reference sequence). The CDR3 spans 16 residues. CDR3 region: CASSIAQGGLYNEQFF. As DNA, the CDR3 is TGTGCCAGTAGTATAGCCCAAGGGGGGCTCTACAATGAGCAGTTCTTC.

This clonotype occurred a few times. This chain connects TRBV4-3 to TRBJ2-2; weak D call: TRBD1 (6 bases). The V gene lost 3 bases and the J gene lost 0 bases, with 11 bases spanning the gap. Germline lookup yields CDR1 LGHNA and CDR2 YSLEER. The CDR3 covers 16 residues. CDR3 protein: CASSQGAVTNTGELFF. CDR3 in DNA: TGCGCCAGCAGCCAGGGGGCGGTTACGAACACCGGGGAGCTGTTTTTT.

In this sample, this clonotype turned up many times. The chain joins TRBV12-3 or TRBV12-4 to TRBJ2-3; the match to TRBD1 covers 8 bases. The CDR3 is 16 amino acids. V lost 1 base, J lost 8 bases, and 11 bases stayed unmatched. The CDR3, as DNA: TGTGCCAGCAGTTTAGAGGACAGGGAGGTTTTCGGTACGCAGTATTTT. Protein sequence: CASSLEDREVFGTQYF.

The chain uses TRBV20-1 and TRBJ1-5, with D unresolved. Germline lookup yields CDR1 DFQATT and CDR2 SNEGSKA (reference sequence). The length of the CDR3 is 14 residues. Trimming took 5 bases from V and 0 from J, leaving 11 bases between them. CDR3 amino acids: CSAYTALSNQPQHF. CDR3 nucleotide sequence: TGCAGTGCTTATACAGCGCTTAGCAATCAGCCCCAGCATTTT.

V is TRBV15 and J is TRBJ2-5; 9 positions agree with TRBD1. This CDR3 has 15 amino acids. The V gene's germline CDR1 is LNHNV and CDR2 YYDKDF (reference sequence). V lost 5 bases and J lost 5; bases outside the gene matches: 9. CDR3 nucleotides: TGTGCCACCAGCCCCCACAGGGGGCGCGGGGAGACCCAGTACTTC. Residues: CATSPHRGRGETQYF.

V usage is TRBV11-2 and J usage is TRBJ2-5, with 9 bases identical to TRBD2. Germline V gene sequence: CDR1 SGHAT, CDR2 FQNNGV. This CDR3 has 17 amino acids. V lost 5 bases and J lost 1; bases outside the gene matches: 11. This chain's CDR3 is CASSPGSRGGAQETQYF. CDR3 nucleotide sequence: TGTGCCAGCAGCCCTGGTAGCCGCGGGGGGGCCCAAGAGACCCAGTACTTC.

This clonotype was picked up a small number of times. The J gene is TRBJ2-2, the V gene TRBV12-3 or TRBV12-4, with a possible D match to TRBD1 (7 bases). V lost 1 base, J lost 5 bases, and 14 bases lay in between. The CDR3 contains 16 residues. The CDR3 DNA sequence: TGTGCCAGCAGTTTAGGAGGGGGCGCGGGGACCGGGGAGCTGTTTTTT. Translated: CASSLGGGAGTGELFF.

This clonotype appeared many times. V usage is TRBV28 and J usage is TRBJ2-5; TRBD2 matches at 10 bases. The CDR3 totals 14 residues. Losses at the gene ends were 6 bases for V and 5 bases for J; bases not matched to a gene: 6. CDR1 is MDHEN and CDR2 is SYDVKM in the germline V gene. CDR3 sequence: CASRRLAGSETQYF. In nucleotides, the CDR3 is TGTGCCAGCAGGAGACTAGCGGGCAGTGAGACCCAGTACTTC. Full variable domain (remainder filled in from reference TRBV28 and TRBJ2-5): DVKVTQSSRYLVKRTGEKVFLECVQDMDHENMFWYRQDPGLGLRLIYFSYDVKMKEKGDIPEGYSVSREKKERFSLILESASTNQTSMYLCASRRLAGSETQYFGPGTRLLVL.

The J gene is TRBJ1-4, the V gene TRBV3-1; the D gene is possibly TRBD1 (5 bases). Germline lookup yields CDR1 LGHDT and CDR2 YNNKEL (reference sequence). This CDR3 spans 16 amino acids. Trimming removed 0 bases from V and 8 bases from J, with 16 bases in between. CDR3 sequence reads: CASSQDRGRLHEKLFF. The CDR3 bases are TGTGCCAGCAGCCAAGATCGGGGGAGGTTGCACGAAAAACTGTTTTTT. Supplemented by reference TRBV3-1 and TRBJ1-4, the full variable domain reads DTAVSQTPKYLVTQMGNDKSIKCEQNLGHDTMYWYKQDSKKFLKIMFSYNNKELIINETVPNRFSPKSPDKAHLNLHINSLELGDSAVYFCASSQDRGRLHEKLFFGSGTQLSVL.

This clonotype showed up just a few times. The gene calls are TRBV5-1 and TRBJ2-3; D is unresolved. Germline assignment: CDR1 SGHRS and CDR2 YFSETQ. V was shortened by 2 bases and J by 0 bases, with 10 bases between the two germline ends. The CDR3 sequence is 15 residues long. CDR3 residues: CASSFRHPSTDTQYF. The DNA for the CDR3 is TGCGCCAGCAGCTTCCGACACCCGAGCACAGATACGCAGTATTTT.

The CDR3 bases are TGTGCCAGCAGCCCCGCGGAGGGGCTCTACGAGCAGTACTTC. This sequence encodes CASSPAEGLYEQYF. The rearrangement uses TRBV28 and TRBJ2-7; TRBD2 might be the D (6 bases). CDR1 is MDHEN and CDR2 is SYDVKM in the germline V gene. The CDR3 is made up of 14 amino acids. Trimming shortened V by 6 bases and J by 3 bases, and 15 bases separated the two germline ends. Combining the CDR3 with reference TRBV28 and TRBJ2-7 gives the whole variable domain DVKVTQSSRYLVKRTGEKVFLECVQDMDHENMFWYRQDPGLGLRLIYFSYDVKMKEKGDIPEGYSVSREKKERFSLILESASTNQTSMYLCASSPAEGLYEQYFGPGTRLTVT.

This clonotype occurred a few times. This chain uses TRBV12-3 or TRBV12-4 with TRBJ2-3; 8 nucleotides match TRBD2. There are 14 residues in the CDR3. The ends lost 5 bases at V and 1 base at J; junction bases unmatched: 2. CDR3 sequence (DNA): TGTGCCAGCAGTCGGGGGGGAGGCACAGATACGCAGTATTTT. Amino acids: CASSRGGGTDTQYF.

The CDR3 coding sequence is TGCGCCAGCAGCCAACCGGGACAAGGAGGGCAGGCTGGCTCCTACAATGAGCAGTTCTTC. Translation gives CASSQPGQGGQAGSYNEQFF. The gene calls are TRBV5-1 and TRBJ2-1, with D possibly called TRBD1 or TRBD2 (6 bases each). Trimming removed 4 bases from V and 0 bases from J, with 26 bases in between. Germline values: CDR1 SGHRS, CDR2 YFSETQ. The CDR3 totals 20 residues. Full variable domain (missing parts from reference TRBV5-1 and TRBJ2-1): KAGVTQTPRYLIKTRGQQVTLSCSPISGHRSVSWYQQTPGQGLQFLFEYFSETQRNKGNFPGRFSGRQFSNSRSEMNVSTLELGDSALYLCASSQPGQGGQAGSYNEQFFGPGTRLTVL.

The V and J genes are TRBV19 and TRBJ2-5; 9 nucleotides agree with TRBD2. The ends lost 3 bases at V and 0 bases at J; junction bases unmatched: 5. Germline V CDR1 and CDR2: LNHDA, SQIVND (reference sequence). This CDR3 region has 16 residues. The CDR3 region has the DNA TGTGCCAGTAGTATCTCTAGCGGGGAAAACCAAGAGACCCAGTACTTC. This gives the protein CASSISSGENQETQYF. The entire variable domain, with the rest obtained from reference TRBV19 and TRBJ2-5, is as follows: DGGITQSPKYLFRKEGQNVTLSCEQNLNHDAMYWYRQDPGQGLRLIYYSQIVNDFQKGDIAEGYSVSREKKESFPLTVTSAQKNPTAFYLCASSISSGENQETQYFGPGTRLLVL.

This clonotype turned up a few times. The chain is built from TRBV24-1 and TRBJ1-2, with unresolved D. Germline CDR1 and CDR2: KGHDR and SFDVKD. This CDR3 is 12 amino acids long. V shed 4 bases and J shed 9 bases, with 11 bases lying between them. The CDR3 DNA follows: TGTGCCACCAGTGACCCGACATCGCGCTACACCTTC. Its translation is CATSDPTSRYTF.

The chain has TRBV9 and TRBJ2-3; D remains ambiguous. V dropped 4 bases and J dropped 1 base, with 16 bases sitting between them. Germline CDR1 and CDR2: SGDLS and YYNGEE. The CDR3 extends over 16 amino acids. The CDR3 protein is CASSTRATIGTDTQYF. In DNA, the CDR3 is TGTGCCAGCAGCACCCGCGCCACGATCGGCACAGATACGCAGTATTTT.

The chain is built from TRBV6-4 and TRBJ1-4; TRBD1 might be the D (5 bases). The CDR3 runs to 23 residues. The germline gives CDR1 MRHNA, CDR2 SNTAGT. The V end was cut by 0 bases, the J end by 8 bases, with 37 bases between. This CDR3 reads CASSDSGRFGGEKGRRQKEKLFF. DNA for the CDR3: TGTGCCAGCAGTGACTCGGGTCGTTTCGGGGGTGAAAAGGGGAGGAGGCAGAAGGAAAAACTGTTTTTT.

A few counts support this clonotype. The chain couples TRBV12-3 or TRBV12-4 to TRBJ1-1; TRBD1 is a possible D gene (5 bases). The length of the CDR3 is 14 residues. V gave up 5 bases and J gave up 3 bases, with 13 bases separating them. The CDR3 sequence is CASSQGLWDTEAFF. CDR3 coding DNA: TGTGCCAGCAGTCAGGGCTTATGGGACACTGAAGCTTTCTTT.

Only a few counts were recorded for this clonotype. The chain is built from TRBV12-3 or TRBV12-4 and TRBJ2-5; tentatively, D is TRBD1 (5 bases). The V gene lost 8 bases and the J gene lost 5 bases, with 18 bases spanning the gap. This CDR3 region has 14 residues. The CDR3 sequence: CASWGGLIGETQYF. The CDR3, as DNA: TGTGCCAGCTGGGGCGGCTTGATCGGGGAGACCCAGTACTTC.

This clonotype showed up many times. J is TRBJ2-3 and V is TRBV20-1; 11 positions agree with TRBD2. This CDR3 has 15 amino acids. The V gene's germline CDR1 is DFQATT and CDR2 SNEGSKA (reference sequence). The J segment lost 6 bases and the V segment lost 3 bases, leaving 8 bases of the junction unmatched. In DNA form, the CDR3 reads TGCAGTGCTAGCGAGGCGACTAGCGGGGTGGATACGCAGTATTTT. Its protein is CSASEATSGVDTQYF.

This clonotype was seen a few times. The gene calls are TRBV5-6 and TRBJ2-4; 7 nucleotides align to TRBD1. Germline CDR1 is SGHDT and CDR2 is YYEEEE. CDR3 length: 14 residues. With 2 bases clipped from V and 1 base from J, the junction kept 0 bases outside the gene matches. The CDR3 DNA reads TGTGCCAGCAGCTTAGGGGGCGCCAAAAACATTCAGTACTTC. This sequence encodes CASSLGGAKNIQYF.

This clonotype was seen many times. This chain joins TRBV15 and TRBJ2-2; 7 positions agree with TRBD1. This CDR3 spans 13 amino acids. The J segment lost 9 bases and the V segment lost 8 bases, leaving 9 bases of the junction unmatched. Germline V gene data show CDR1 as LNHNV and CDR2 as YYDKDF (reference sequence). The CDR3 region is CATEDRNLRELFF. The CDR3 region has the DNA TGTGCCACCGAGGACAGGAACCTCCGGGAGCTGTTTTTT.

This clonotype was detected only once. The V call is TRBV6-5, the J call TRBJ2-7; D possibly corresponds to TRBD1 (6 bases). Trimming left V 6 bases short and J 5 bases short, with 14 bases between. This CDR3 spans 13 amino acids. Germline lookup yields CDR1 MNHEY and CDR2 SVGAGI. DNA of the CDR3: TGTGCCAGCAGCCGTACAGGGAACCACGAGCAGTACTTC. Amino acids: CASSRTGNHEQYF.

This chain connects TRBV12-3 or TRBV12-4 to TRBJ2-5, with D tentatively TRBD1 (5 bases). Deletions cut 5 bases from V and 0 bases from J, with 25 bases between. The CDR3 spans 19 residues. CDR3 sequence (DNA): TGTGCCAGCAGTGCCTCCTCAAGGGGCTCCACACTATACCAAGAGACCCAGTACTTC. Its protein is CASSASSRGSTLYQETQYF.